The T cell receptor beta chain described here comes from a study of T cell repertoires in cytomegalovirus infection. The table lists this clonotype with a few counts. Its antigen is still unknown. In TCRdb, the reads were re-called with MiXCR into one record per CDR3 protein. The data show about 78,000 distinct CDR3 sequences, with around 37% seen just once and approximately 95% held by the top ten. Here the sequenced sample was CD8+ T cells from cultured PBMCs, taken from culture after CMV antigen stimulation. The TCR comes from a human donor in good health (CMV status not recorded). Some clones in this sample may be carry-over from other donors' samples.

The DNA of the CDR3 is TGTGCCATCAGTGAGGGGCTATCCTACAATGAGCAGTTCTTC. Protein sequence: CAISEGLSYNEQFF. The chain employs TRBV10-3 and TRBJ2-1; D is unclear. V dropped 2 bases and J dropped 1 base, with 6 bases sitting between them. This CDR3 is 14 amino acids long. Germline V gene lookup returns CDR1 ENHRY and CDR2 SYGVKD.